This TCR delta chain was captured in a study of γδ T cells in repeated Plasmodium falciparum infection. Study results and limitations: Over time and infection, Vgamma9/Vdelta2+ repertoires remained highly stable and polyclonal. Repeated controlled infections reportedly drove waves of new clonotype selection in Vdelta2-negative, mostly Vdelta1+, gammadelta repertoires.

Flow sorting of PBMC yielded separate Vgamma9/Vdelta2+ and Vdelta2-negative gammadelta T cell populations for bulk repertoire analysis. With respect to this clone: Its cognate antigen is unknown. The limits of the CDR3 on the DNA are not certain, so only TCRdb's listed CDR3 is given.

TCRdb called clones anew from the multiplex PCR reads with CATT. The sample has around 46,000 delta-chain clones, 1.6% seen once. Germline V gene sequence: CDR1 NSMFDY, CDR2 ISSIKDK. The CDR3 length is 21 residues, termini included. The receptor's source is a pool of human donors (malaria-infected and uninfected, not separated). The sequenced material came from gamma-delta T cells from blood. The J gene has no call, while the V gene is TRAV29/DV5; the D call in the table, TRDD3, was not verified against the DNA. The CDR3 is CSVLLCSNASYRGYARFKLIF.